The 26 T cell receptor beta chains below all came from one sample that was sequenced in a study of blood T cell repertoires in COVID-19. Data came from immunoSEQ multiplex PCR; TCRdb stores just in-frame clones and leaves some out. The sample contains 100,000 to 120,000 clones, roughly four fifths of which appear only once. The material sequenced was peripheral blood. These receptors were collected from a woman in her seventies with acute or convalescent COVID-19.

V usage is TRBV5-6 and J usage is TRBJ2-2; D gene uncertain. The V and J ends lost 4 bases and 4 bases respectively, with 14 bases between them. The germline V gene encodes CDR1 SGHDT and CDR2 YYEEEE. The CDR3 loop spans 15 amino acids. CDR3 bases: TGTGCCAGCAGCCAGATGGGCAGGTTCACCGGGGAGCTGTTTTTT. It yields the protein CASSQMGRFTGELFF.

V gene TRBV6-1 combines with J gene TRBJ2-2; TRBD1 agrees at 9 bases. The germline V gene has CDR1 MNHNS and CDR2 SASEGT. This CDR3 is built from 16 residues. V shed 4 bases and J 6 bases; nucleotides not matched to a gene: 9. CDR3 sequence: CASSARPGTGSGELFF. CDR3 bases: TGTGCCAGCAGTGCCCGTCCCGGGACAGGGTCCGGGGAGCTGTTTTTT.

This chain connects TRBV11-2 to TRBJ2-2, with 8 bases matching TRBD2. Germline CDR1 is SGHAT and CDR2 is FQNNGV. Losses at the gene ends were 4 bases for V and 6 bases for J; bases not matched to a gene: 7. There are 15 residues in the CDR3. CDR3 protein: CASSSGTRSPGELFF. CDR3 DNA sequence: TGTGCCAGCAGCTCTGGGACTAGATCCCCCGGGGAGCTGTTTTTT.

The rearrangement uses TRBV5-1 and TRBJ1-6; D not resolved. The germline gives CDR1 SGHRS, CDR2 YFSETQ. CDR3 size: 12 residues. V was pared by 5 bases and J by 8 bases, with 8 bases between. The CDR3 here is CASREADSPLHF. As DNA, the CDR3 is TGCGCCAGCAGGGAGGCGGATTCACCCCTCCACTTT.

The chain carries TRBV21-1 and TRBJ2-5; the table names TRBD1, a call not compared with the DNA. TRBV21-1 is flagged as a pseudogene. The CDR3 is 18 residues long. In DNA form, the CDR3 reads TGTGCCAGCAGCAAAGAAAGCAGCTGTGAGGGGGACAAAGAGACCCAGTACTTC. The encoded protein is CASSKESSCEGDKETQYF.

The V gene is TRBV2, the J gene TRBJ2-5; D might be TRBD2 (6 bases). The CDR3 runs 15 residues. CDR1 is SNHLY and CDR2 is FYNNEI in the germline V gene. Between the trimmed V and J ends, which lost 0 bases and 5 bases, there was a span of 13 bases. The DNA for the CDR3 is TGTGCCAGCAGTGAAGCAGCTAGCGCCTCGGAGACCCAGTACTTC. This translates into CASSEAASASETQYF.

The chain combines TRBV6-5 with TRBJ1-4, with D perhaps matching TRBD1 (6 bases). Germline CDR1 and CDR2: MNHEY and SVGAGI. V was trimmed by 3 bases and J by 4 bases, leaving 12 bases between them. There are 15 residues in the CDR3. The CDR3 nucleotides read TGTGCCAGCAGTTATCAGACAGGCTATAATGAAAAACTGTTTTTT. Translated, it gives CASSYQTGYNEKLFF.

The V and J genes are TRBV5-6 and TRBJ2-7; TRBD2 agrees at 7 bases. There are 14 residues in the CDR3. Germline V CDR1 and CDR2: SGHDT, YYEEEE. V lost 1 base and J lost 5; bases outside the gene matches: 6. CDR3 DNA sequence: TGTGCCAGCAGCTTGTCGGGGGGAGTCAACGAGCAGTACTTC. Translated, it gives CASSLSGGVNEQYF.

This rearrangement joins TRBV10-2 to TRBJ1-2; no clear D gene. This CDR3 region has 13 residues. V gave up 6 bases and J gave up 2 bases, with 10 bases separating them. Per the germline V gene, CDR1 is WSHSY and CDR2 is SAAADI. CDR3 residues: CASRFTVNYGYTF. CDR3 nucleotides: TGCGCCAGCAGATTCACAGTGAACTATGGCTACACCTTC.

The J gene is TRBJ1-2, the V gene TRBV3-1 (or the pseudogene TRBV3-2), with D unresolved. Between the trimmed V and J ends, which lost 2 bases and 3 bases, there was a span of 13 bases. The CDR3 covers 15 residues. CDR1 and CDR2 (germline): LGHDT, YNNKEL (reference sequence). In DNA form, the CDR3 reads TGTGCCAGCAGCCAAATGCGTTCGGGTCACTATGGCTACACCTTC. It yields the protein CASSQMRSGHYGYTF.

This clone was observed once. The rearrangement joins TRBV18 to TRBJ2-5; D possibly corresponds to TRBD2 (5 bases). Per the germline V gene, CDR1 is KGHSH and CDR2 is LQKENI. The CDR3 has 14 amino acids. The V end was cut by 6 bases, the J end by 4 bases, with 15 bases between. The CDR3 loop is CASSRTREGETQYF. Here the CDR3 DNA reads TGTGCCAGCTCTCGGACCCGGGAAGGAGAGACCCAGTACTTC. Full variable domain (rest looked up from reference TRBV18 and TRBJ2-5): NAGVMQNPRHLVRRRGQEARLRCSPMKGHSHVYWYRQLPEEGLKFMVYLQKENIIDESGMPKERFSAEFPKEGPSILRIQQVVRGDSAAYFCASSRTREGETQYFGPGTRLLVL.

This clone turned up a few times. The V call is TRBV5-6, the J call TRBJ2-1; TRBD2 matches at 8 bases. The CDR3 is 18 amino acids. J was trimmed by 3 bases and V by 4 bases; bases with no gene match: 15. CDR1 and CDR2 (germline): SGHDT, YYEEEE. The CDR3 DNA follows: TGTGCCAGCAGCCCCTCGGAGCGTAGCGGGGCCTTCTACAATGAGCAGTTCTTC. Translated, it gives CASSPSERSGAFYNEQFF.

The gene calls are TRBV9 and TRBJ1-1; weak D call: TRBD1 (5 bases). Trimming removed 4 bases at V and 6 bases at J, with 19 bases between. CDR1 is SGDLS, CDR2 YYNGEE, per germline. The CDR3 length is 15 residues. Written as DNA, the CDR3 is TGTGCCAGCAGCCTCCATGGGGGAAGCGGGGCTGAAGCTTTCTTT. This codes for CASSLHGGSGAEAFF.

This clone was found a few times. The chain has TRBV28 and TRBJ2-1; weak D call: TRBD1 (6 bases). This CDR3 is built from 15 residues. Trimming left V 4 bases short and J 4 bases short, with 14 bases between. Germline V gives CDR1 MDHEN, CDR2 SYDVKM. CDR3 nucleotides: TGTGCCAGCAGTTCACCGGGGACAAAATACAATGAGCAGTTCTTC. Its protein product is CASSSPGTKYNEQFF.

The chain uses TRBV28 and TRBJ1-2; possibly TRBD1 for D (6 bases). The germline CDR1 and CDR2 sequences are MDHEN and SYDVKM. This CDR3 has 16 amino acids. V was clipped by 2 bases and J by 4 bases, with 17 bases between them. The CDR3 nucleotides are TGTGCCAGCAGTTTACCCCTGCGGGGGGCCCCCTATGGCTACACCTTC. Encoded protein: CASSLPLRGAPYGYTF.

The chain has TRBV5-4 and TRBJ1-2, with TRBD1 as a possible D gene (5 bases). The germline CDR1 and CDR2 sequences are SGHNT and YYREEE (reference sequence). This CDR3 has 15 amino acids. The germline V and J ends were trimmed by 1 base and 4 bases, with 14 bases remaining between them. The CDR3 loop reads CASSLRTDGGYGYTF. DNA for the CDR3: TGTGCCAGCAGCTTGAGGACGGACGGGGGCTATGGCTACACCTTC.

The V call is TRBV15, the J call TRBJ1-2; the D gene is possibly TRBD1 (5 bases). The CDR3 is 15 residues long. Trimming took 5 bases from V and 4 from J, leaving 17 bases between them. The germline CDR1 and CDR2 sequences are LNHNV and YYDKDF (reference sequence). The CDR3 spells CATSAREGTRYGYTF. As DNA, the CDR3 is TGTGCCACCAGCGCCCGGGAGGGGACCCGCTATGGCTACACCTTC. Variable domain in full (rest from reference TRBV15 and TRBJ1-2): DAMVIQNPRYQVTQFGKPVTLSCSQTLNHNVMYWYQQKSSQAPKLLFHYYDKDFNNEADTPDNFQSRRPNTSFCFLDIRSPGLGDTAMYLCATSAREGTRYGYTFGSGTRLTVV.

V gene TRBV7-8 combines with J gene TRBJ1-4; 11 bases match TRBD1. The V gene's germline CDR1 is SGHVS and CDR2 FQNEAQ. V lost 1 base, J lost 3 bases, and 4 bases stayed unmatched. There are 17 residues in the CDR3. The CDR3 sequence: CASSLGDRGLSNEKLFF. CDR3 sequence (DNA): TGTGCCAGCAGCTTAGGGGACAGGGGGTTATCTAATGAAAAACTGTTTTTT.

This CDR3 is CASSPRGTGENIQYF. The CDR3 DNA follows: TGTGCCAGCTCACCACGGGGGACAGGAGAAAACATTCAGTACTTC. This chain links TRBV18 with TRBJ2-4, with 8 bases fitting TRBD1. Germline V lookup: CDR1 KGHSH, CDR2 LQKENI. V trimming: 1 base; J trimming: 5 bases; junction bases outside the gene matches: 4. This CDR3 comprises 15 residues.

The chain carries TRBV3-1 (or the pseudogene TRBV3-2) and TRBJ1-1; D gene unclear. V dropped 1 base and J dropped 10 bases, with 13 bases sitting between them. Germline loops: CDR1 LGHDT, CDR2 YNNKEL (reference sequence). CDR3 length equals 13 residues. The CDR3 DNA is TGTGCCAGCAGCCAAGTTGCCCCGGCGGGAGCTTTCTTT. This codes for CASSQVAPAGAFF.

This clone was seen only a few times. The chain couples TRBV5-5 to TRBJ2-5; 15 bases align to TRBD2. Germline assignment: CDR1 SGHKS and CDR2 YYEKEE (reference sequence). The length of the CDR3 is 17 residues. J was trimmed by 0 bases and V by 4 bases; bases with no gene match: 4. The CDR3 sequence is CASSSGLAGGDQETQYF. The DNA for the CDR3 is TGTGCCAGCAGCAGCGGACTAGCGGGGGGGGACCAAGAGACCCAGTACTTC.

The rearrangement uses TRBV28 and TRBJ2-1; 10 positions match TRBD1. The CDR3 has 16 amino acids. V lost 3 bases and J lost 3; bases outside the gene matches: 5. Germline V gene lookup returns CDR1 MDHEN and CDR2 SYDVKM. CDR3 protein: CASSLVRTGGYNEQFF. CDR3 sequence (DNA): TGTGCCAGCAGTTTGGTCCGGACAGGGGGCTACAATGAGCAGTTCTTC.

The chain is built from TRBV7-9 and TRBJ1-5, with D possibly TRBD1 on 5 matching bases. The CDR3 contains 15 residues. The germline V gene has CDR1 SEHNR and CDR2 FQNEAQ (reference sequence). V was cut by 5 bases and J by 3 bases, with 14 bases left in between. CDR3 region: CASSVDQGVNQPQHF. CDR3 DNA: TGTGCCAGCAGCGTCGATCAGGGTGTCAATCAGCCCCAGCATTTT.

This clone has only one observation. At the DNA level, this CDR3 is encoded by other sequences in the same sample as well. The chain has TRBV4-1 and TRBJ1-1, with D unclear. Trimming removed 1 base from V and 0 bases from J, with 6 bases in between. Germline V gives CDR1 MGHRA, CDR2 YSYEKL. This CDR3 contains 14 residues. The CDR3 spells CASSQGLLNTEAFF. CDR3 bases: TGCGCCAGCAGCCAAGGGCTCCTGAACACTGAAGCTTTCTTT.

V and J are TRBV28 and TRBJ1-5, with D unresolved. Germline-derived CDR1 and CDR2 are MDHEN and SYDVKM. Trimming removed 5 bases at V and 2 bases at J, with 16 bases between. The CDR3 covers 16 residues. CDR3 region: CASSSGSGNGNQPQHF. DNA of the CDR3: TGTGCCAGCAGTAGTGGATCGGGTAATGGCAATCAGCCCCAGCATTTT. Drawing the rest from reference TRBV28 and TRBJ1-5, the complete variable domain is DVKVTQSSRYLVKRTGEKVFLECVQDMDHENMFWYRQDPGLGLRLIYFSYDVKMKEKGDIPEGYSVSREKKERFSLILESASTNQTSMYLCASSSGSGNGNQPQHFGDGTRLSIL.

The CDR3 loop is CASIIGGGNQPQHF. The CDR3, as DNA: TGTGCCAGCATTATCGGGGGAGGGAATCAGCCCCAGCATTTT. The chain couples TRBV28 to TRBJ1-5; possible D gene TRBD1, 5 bases. CDR3 length: 14 residues. V was cut by 7 bases and J by 4 bases, with 14 bases left in between. Germline loops: CDR1 MDHEN, CDR2 SYDVKM.